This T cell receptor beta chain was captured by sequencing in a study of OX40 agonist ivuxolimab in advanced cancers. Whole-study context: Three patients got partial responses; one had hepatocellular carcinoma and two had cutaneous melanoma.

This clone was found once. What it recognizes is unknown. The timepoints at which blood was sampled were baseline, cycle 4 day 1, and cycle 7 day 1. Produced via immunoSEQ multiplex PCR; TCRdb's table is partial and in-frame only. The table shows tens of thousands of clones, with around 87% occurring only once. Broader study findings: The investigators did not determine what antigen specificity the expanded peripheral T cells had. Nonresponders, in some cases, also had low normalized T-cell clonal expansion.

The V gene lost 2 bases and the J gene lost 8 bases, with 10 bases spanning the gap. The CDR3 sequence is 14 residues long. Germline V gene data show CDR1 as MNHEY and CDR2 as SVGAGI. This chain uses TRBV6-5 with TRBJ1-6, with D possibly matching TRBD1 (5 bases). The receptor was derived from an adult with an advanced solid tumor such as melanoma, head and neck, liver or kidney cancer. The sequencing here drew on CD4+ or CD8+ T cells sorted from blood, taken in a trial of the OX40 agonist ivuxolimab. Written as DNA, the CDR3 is TGTGCCAGCAGTTACGTTCAGGGCGATTCACCCCTCCACTTT. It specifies CASSYVQGDSPLHF.